This T cell receptor (beta chain) was observed in a study of technical replicates of blood from a handful of donors. Profiled with immunoSEQ multiplex PCR; TCRdb holds only in-frame clones, not every one. The sample records some 76,000 clones, 95% to 98% being singletons. Trimming took 4 bases from V and 4 from J, leaving 11 bases between them. Germline V lookup: CDR1 SGHRS, CDR2 YFSETQ. The CDR3 loop spans 13 amino acids. What was sequenced was T cells isolated from PBMCs. This TCR was sampled from a human donor in good health. The V call is TRBV5-1, the J call TRBJ1-1; D is unclear. In nucleotides, the CDR3 is TGCGCCAGCAGCCCGGGAGATGGCACTGAAGCTTTCTTT. As protein: CASSPGDGTEAFF.